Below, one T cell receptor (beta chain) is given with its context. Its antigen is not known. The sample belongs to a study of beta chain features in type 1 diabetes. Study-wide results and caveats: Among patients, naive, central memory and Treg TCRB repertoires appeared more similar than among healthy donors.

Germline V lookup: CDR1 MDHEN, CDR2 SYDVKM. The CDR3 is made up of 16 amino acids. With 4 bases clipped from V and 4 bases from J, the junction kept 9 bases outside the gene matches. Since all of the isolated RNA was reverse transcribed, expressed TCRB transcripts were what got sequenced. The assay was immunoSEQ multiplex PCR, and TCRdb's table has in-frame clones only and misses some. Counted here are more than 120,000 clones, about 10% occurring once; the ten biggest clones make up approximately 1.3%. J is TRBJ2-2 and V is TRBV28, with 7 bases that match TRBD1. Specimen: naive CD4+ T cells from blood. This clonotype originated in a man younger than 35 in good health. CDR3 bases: TGTGCCAGCAGTTCTACAGGGGAACGCGCCACCGGGGAGCTGTTTTTT. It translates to CASSSTGERATGELFF.